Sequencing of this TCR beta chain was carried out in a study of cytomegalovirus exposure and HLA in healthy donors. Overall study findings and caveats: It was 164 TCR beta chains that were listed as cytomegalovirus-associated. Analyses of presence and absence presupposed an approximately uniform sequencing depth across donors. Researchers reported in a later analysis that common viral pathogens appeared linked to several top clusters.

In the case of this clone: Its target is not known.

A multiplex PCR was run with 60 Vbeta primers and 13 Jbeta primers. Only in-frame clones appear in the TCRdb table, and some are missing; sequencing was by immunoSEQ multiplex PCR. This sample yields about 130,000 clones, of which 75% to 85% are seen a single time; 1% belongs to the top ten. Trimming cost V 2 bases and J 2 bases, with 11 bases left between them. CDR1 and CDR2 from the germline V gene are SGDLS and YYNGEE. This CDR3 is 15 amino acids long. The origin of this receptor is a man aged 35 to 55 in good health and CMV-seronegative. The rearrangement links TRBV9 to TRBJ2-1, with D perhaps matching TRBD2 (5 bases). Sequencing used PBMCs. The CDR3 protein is CASSVRLAPYNEQFF. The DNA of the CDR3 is TGTGCCAGCAGCGTTAGGCTAGCCCCCTACAATGAGCAGTTCTTC.